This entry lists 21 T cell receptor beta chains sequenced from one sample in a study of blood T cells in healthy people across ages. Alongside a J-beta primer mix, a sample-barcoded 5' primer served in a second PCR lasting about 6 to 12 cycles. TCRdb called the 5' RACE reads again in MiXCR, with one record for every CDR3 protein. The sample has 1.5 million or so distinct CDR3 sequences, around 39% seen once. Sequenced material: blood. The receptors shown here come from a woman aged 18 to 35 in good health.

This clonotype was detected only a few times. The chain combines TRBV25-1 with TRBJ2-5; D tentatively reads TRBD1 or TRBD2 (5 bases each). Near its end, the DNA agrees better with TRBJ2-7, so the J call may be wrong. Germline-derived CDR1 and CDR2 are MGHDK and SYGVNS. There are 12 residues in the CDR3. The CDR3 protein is CASTRRGVEQYF. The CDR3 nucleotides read TGTGCCAGCACCCGTAGAGGGGTCGAGCAGTACTTC.

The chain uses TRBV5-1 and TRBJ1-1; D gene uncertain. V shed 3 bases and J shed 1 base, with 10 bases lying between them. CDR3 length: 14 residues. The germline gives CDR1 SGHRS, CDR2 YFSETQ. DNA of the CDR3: TGCGCCAGCAGCTCGGGGTGGGGGAACACTGAAGCTTTCTTT. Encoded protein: CASSSGWGNTEAFF.

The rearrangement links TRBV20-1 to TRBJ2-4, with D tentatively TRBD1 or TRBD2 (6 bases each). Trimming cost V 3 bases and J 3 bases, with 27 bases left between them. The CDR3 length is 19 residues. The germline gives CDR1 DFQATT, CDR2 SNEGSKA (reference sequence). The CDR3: CSASPTLGGLLWGKNIQYF. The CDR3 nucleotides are TGCAGTGCTAGCCCTACCCTTGGGGGGCTCCTTTGGGGCAAAAACATTCAGTACTTC.

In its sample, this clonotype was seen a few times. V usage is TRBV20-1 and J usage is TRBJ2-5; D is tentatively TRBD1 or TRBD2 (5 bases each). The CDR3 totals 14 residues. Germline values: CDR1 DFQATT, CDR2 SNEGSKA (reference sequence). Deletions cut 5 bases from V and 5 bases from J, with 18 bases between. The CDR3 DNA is TGCAGTGCTTCCCGAGGGGCCGCAACGGAGACCCAGTACTTC. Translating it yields CSASRGAATETQYF.

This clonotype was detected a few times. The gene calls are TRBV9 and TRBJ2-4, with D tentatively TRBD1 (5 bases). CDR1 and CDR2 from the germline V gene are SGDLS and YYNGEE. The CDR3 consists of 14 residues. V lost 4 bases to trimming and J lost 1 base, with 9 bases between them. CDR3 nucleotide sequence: TGTGCCAGCAGCCCCAGGGATGCCAAAAACATTCAGTACTTC. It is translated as CASSPRDAKNIQYF.

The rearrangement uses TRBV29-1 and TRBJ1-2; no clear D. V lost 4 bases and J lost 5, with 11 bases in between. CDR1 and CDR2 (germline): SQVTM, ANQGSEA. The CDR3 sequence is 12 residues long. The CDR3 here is CSVGTEVYGYTF. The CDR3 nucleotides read TGCAGCGTTGGGACGGAAGTGTATGGCTACACCTTC.

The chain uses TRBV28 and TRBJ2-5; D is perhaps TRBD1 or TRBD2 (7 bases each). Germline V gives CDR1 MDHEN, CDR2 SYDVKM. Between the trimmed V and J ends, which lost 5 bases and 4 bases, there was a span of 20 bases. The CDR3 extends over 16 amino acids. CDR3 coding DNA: TGTGCCAGCAGTCTTCATTCAGGGGGAGGGCGAGAGACCCAGTACTTC. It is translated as CASSLHSGGGRETQYF.

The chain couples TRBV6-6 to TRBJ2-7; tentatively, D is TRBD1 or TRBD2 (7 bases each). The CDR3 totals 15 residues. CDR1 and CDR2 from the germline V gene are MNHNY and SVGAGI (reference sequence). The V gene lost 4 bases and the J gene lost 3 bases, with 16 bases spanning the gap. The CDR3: CASSSRQGGGYEQYF. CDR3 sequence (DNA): TGTGCCAGCAGTTCCCGACAGGGAGGGGGCTACGAGCAGTACTTC.

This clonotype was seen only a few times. The CDR3 spells CASRTSLDRGRGSPLHF. The CDR3 coding sequence is TGTGCCAGCAGAACTTCGTTGGACAGGGGGCGGGGGTCACCCCTCCACTTT. The rearrangement uses TRBV6-1 and TRBJ1-6; 11 bases fit TRBD1. The CDR3 covers 17 residues. V trimming: 6 bases; J trimming: 10 bases; junction bases outside the gene matches: 14. In germline, CDR1 is MNHNS, CDR2 SASEGT.

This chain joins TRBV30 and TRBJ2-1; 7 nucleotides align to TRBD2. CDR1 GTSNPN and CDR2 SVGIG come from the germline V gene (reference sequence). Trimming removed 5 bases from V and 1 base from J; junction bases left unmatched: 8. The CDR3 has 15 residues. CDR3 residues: CAWADGGLSYNEQFF. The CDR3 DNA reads TGTGCCTGGGCTGACGGGGGGTTGTCCTACAATGAGCAGTTCTTC.

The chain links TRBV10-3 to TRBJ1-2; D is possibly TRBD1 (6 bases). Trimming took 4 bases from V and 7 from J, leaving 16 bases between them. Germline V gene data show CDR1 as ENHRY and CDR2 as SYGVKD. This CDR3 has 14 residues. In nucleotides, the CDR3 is TGTGCCATCAGTGGACGGCAGGGGTGGAGTGGCTACACCTTC. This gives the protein CAISGRQGWSGYTF.

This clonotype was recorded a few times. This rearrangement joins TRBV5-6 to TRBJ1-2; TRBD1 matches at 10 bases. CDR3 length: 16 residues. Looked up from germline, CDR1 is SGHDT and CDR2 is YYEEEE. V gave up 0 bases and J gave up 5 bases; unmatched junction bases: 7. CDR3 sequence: CASSLDGTGDVYGYTF. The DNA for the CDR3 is TGTGCCAGCAGCTTGGATGGGACAGGGGACGTTTATGGCTACACCTTC.

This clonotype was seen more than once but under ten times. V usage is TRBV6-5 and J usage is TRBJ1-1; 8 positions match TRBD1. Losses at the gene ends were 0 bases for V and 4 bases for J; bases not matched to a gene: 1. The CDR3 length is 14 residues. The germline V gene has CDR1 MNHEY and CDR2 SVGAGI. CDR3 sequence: CASSYSDRGTEAFF. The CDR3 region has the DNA TGTGCCAGCAGTTACTCCGACAGGGGCACTGAAGCTTTCTTT.

The CDR3 here is CASLRENNYGYTF. In DNA form, the CDR3 reads TGTGCCAGCCTCAGGGAAAACAACTATGGCTACACCTTC. The V gene is TRBV28, the J gene TRBJ1-2, with a weak D call TRBD1 (5 bases). The germline CDR1 and CDR2 sequences are MDHEN and SYDVKM. The CDR3 is 13 residues long. Between the trimmed V and J ends, which lost 8 bases and 2 bases, there was a span of 12 bases.

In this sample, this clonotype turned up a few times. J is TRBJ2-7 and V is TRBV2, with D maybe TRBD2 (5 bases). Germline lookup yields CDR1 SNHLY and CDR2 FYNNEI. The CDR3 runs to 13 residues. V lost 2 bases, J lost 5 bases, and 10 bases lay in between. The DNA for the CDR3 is TGTGCCAGCAGTGAATTAGCGTACAACGAGCAGTACTTC. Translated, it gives CASSELAYNEQYF.

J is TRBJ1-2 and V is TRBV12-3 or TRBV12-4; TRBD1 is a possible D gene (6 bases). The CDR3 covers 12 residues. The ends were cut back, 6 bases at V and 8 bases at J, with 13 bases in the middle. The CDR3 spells CASSFTGKGYTF. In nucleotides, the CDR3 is TGTGCCAGCAGCTTCACAGGGAAAGGCTACACCTTC.

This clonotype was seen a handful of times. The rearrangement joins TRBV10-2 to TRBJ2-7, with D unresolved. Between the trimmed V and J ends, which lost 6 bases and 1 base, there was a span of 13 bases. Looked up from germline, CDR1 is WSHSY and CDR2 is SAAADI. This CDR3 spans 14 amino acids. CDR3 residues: CASRPDLASYEQYF. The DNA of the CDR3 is TGCGCCAGCAGGCCGGATTTAGCTTCCTACGAGCAGTACTTC.

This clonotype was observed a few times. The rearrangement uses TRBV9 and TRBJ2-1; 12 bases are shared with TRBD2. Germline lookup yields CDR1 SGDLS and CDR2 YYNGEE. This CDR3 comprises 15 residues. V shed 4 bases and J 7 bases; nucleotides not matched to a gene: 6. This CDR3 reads CASSLPTSGRNEQFF. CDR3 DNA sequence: TGTGCCAGCAGCTTGCCGACTAGCGGGAGAAATGAGCAGTTCTTC.

CDR3 coding DNA: TGTGCCAGCAGTGGGCGGGGCGGCTCTGGAAACACCATATATTTT. Protein sequence: CASSGRGGSGNTIYF. V is TRBV2 and J is TRBJ1-3, with D maybe TRBD1 (5 bases). Trimming removed 4 bases from V and 0 bases from J, with 10 bases in between. The CDR3 runs to 15 residues. Germline CDR1 SNHLY, CDR2 FYNNEI.

DNA of the CDR3: TGCGCCAGCAGCCCCTCGGGACTAGCGGGAGTGAATGAGCAGTTCTTC. Its protein is CASSPSGLAGVNEQFF. This chain links TRBV5-1 with TRBJ2-1, with 14 bases that match TRBD2. Trimming cost V 4 bases and J 7 bases; bases outside gene matches: 7. Germline CDR1 SGHRS, CDR2 YFSETQ. The CDR3 totals 16 residues.

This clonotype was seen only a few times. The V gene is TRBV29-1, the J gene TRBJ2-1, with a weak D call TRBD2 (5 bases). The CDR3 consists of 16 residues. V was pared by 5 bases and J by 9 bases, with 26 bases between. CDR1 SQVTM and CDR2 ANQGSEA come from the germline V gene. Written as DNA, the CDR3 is TGCAGCGTTTCACGGGGATTTGGGTCTAACCTGGCTGAGCAGTTCTTC. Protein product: CSVSRGFGSNLAEQFF.